A selection of T cell receptor beta chains follows, all from one sample in a study of control samples from healthy donors and cancer patients. Sequencing was performed with immunoSEQ multiplex PCR; in TCRdb, only in-frame clones are kept and a portion is missing. The table has roughly 100,000 clones, approximately 90% seen once. Input material: blood. These receptors were collected from a woman aged 18-29 years in good health. Each CDR3 is given with its conserved first and last residue. A D gene is named only where the DNA matches it firmly. The listing skips clone size in some rows; elsewhere it reads once, few, many or a size class.

TRBV6-4	TRBJ1-2	-	few	CASPRSGTNYGYTF	TGTGCCAGCCCCAGGTCAGGGACTAACTATGGCTACACCTTC
TRBV7-9	TRBJ1-1	-	-	CASSPRELNTEAFF	TGTGCCAGCAGCCCAAGGGAGTTGAACACTGAAGCTTTCTTT
TRBV5-1	TRBJ2-7	TRBD2	-	CASSLVPGLAYEQYF	TGCGCCAGCAGCTTGGTACCGGGACTAGCCTACGAGCAGTACTTC
TRBV30	TRBJ2-5	TRBD2	-	CAWSLAGLLQETQYF	TGTGCCTGGAGTCTAGCGGGGCTGCTACAAGAGACCCAGTACTTC
TRBV19	TRBJ1-2	TRBD1	-	CASRAPDRGSGYTF	TGTGCCAGTAGGGCCCCCGACAGGGGGAGCGGCTACACCTTC
TRBV27	TRBJ1-1	-	once	CASSFLESNTEAFF	TGTGCCAGCAGTTTCCTGGAGTCGAACACTGAAGCTTTCTTT
TRBV19	TRBJ2-2	-	-	CASNRVATGELFF	TGTGCCAGTAACAGGGTGGCAACCGGGGAGCTGTTTTTT
TRBV4-3	TRBJ1-6	-	-	CASSQDPGRPSYNSPLHF	TGCGCCAGCAGCCAAGATCCGGGACGGCCATCCTATAATTCACCCCTCCACTTT
TRBV25-1	TRBJ1-2	-	-	CAIGTGTFYGYTF	TGTGCCATCGGCACCGGGACGTTCTATGGCTACACCTTC
TRBV5-6	TRBJ1-4	-	-	CASSPGSANEKLFF	TGTGCCAGCAGCCCGGGATCAGCTAATGAAAAACTGTTTTTT
TRBV28	TRBJ1-4	-	-	CASRGPNPNEKLFF	TGTGCCAGCAGAGGGCCCAACCCTAATGAAAAACTGTTTTTT
TRBV15	TRBJ2-1	TRBD2	-	CATSGAGHEQFF	TGTGCCACCAGCGGAGCGGGGCATGAGCAGTTCTTC
TRBV27	TRBJ2-7	-	-	CASSLFGGFDEQYF	TGTGCCAGCAGTTTATTTGGGGGATTCGACGAGCAGTACTTC
TRBV19	TRBJ1-1	-	-	CASSISLWRQNTEAFF	TGTGCCAGTAGTATCAGTTTGTGGCGGCAGAACACTGAAGCTTTCTTT
TRBV12-3/TRBV12-4	TRBJ2-1	-	-	CASAGRNEQFF	TGTGCCAGCGCGGGACGCAATGAGCAGTTCTTC
TRBV12-5	TRBJ2-3	-	-	CASGLRGADTQYF	TGTGCTAGTGGTTTACGAGGGGCCGATACGCAGTATTTT
TRBV7-9	TRBJ2-3	TRBD2	few	CASSRTSGTDTQYF	TGTGCCAGCAGCCGGACTAGCGGGACAGATACGCAGTATTTT
TRBV4-2	TRBJ2-5	-	once	CASSQDLGGETQYF	TGTGCCAGCAGCCAAGATCTAGGGGGAGAGACCCAGTACTTC
TRBV6-6	TRBJ1-2	-	-	CASSPRRVRARANGYTF	TGTGCCAGCAGTCCACGCCGCGTCAGGGCCCGGGCGAATGGCTACACCTTC
TRBV6-5	TRBJ2-3	-	once	CASKLPGDGQYF	TGTGCCAGCAAGCTTCCGGGCGATGGGCAGTATTTT
TRBV6-5	TRBJ1-5	-	-	CASSLGVLGNQPQHF	TGTGCCAGCAGTTTAGGGGTCCTTGGCAATCAGCCCCAGCATTTT
TRBV2	TRBJ1-1	-	once	CARTANTEAFF	TGTGCCAGGACAGCGAACACTGAAGCTTTCTTT
TRBV7-9	TRBJ2-7	-	-	CASSSSWDSPGEQYF	TGTGCCAGCAGCTCTAGCTGGGATTCGCCGGGGGAGCAGTACTTC
TRBV11-2	TRBJ2-1	-	-	CASSRGDNEQFF	TGTGCCAGCAGCCGGGGCGACAATGAGCAGTTCTTC
TRBV9	TRBJ2-1	TRBD2	once	CASSVVGTSFSNEQFF	TGTGCCAGCAGCGTAGTCGGGACTAGTTTTTCCAATGAGCAGTTCTTC
TRBV18	TRBJ1-1	-	-	CASSLAGLNTEAFF	TGTGCCAGCTCACTTGCAGGCTTGAACACTGAAGCTTTCTTT
TRBV19	TRBJ1-5	-	-	CASSIPQGPNSNQPQHF	TGTGCCAGTAGTATCCCCCAGGGACCAAATAGCAATCAGCCCCAGCATTTT
TRBV6-2/TRBV6-3	TRBJ1-2	-	-	CASSYGQPSNYGYTF	TGTGCCAGCAGTTACGGCCAGCCTTCTAACTATGGCTACACCTTC
TRBV15	TRBJ2-5	TRBD2	-	CATSSGTSVTQYF	TGTGCCACCAGCAGTGGGACTAGCGTGACCCAGTACTTC
TRBV11-2	TRBJ2-1	-	-	CASSFLTGLNEQFF	TGTGCCAGCAGCTTTCTAACAGGGCTCAATGAGCAGTTCTTC
TRBV19	TRBJ1-1	TRBD1	-	CATRQGGTEAFF	TGTGCCACGAGGCAGGGGGGGACTGAAGCTTTCTTT
TRBV30	TRBJ1-5	-	-	CAWSRGGSNQPQHF	TGTGCCTGGAGTCGGGGGGGAAGCAATCAGCCCCAGCATTTT
TRBV24-1	TRBJ1-1	TRBD1	-	CATSDGGTDYTEAFF	TGTGCCACCAGTGATGGGGGGACAGATTACACTGAAGCTTTCTTT
TRBV10-3	TRBJ2-2	-	-	CAISRGQPGDGELFF	TGTGCCATCAGTAGGGGCCAACCGGGAGACGGGGAGCTGTTTTTT
TRBV5-4	TRBJ2-5	TRBD2	-	CASSLVATSGGTQYF	TGTGCCAGCAGCTTGGTGGCTACTAGCGGGGGGACCCAGTACTTC
TRBV9	TRBJ1-2	-	-	CASSVKDESYGYTF	TGTGCCAGCAGCGTGAAAGATGAAAGTTATGGCTACACCTTC
TRBV5-6	TRBJ2-2	TRBD1	-	CASSIAGQGNTGELFF	TGTGCCAGCAGCATTGCGGGACAGGGTAACACCGGGGAGCTGTTTTTT
TRBV27	TRBJ1-1	-	-	CASSPPGPSAFF	TGTGCCAGCAGTCCCCCGGGGCCCTCGGCTTTCTTT
TRBV2	TRBJ2-7	TRBD1	-	CASRRDRGGEQYF	TGTGCCAGCCGCCGGGACAGGGGGGGCGAGCAGTACTTC
TRBV9	TRBJ2-3	-	-	CASTAFGGSPDTQYF	TGTGCCAGCACCGCCTTTGGGGGGAGCCCAGATACGCAGTATTTT
TRBV4-3	TRBJ2-4	TRBD2	-	CASSQESTAGGFKNIQYF	TGCGCCAGCAGCCAAGAGTCGACTGCGGGGGGATTCAAAAACATTCAGTACTTC
TRBV4-3	TRBJ2-4	TRBD1	-	CASSQDKGQGNIQYF	TGCGCCAGCAGCCAAGATAAGGGACAGGGAAACATTCAGTACTTC
TRBV11-3	TRBJ2-1	-	-	CASSLVGRWGIADYNEQFF	TGTGCCAGCAGCTTAGTCGGCCGCTGGGGGATAGCGGACTACAATGAGCAGTTCTTC
TRBV5-4	TRBJ1-2	-	once	CASSFGGGGYTF	TGTGCCAGCAGCTTCGGGGGAGGGGGCTACACCTTC
TRBV28	TRBJ1-6	TRBD1	-	CAVQGDALSSPLHF	TGTGCCGTACAGGGGGACGCGTTGAGCTCACCCCTCCACTTT
TRBV30	TRBJ2-2	TRBD2	-	CATSGGAKAGELFF	TGTGCGACGAGCGGGGGGGCTAAGGCCGGGGAGCTGTTTTTT
TRBV6-2/TRBV6-3	TRBJ2-1	-	-	CASSYRSSYNEQFF	TGTGCCAGCAGTTACAGAAGCTCCTACAATGAGCAGTTCTTC
TRBV5-4	TRBJ2-6	-	-	CASSLGERLGGANVLTF	TGTGCCAGCAGCTTGGGTGAGAGACTTGGGGGGGCCAACGTCCTGACTTTC
TRBV19	TRBJ2-2	-	-	CASSIAPVGGTNTGELFF	TGTGCCAGTAGTATAGCCCCCGTAGGTGGGACGAACACCGGGGAGCTGTTTTTT
TRBV7-3	TRBJ1-5	TRBD1	-	CASSLTLTWKTGGSNQPQHF	TGTGCCAGCAGCTTAACGTTAACCTGGAAGACAGGGGGCAGCAATCAGCCCCAGCATTTT